These 10 T cell receptor beta chains were sequenced from one sample in a study of cytomegalovirus exposure and HLA in healthy donors. The PCR made use of 60 Vbeta and 13 Jbeta primers. Using immunoSEQ multiplex PCR, the repertoire was profiled, and TCRdb retains in-frame clones only, with some absent. This sample yields 140,000 or so clones, of which more than 75% are seen a single time; approximately 1.8% belongs to the top ten. Sequenced input: PBMCs. The receptors were sampled from a man aged 40-49 years in good health and CMV-seronegative.

The DNA of the CDR3 is TGCGCCAGCAGCCAGTCTAAGTCCTACGAGCAGTACTTC. Residues: CASSQSKSYEQYF. The rearrangement uses TRBV4-1 and TRBJ2-7, with D uncertain. Germline V CDR1 and CDR2: MGHRA, YSYEKL. Trimming took off 3 bases at V and 1 base at J, with 7 bases between the two ends. There are 13 residues in the CDR3.

The gene calls are TRBV5-4 and TRBJ2-7, with D tentatively TRBD2 (5 bases). Germline lookup yields CDR1 SGHNT and CDR2 YYREEE (reference sequence). The CDR3 has 15 amino acids. Trimming stripped 0 bases from V and 3 bases from J, with 13 bases between. DNA for the CDR3: TGTGCCAGCAGCTTGGAATGGGGAGACCTCTACGAGCAGTACTTC. This gives the protein CASSLEWGDLYEQYF.

The J gene is TRBJ1-5, the V gene TRBV27, with D tentatively TRBD1 (5 bases). The CDR3 covers 13 residues. Germline CDR1 and CDR2: MNHEY and SMNVEV (reference sequence). V lost 3 bases to trimming and J lost 5 bases, with 8 bases between them. The CDR3 is CASSLARDQPQHF. In DNA form, the CDR3 reads TGTGCCAGCAGTTTGGCCAGGGATCAGCCCCAGCATTTT.

This chain joins TRBV10-3 and TRBJ1-1, with 7 bases lining up with TRBD1. The junction had 3 bases not matched to a gene; V was cut back by 8 bases and J by 0 bases. CDR1 is ENHRY, CDR2 SYGVKD, per germline. The CDR3 spans 13 residues. The CDR3 loop is CAIGTGVNTEAFF. CDR3 nucleotide sequence: TGTGCCATCGGAACAGGGGTGAACACTGAAGCTTTCTTT.

V gene TRBV7-9 combines with J gene TRBJ2-5; TRBD1 matches 8 bases. With 2 bases clipped from V and 4 bases from J, the junction kept 6 bases outside the gene matches. The CDR3 covers 15 residues. Germline loops: CDR1 SEHNR, CDR2 FQNEAQ (reference sequence). The CDR3 spells CASSLSTGVGETQYF. The CDR3 region has the DNA TGTGCCAGCAGCTTATCGACAGGGGTTGGAGAGACCCAGTACTTC.

This chain uses TRBV29-1 with TRBJ1-5; 7 positions match TRBD1. The CDR3 has 18 amino acids. With 4 bases clipped from V and 0 bases from J, the junction kept 15 bases outside the gene matches. CDR1 SQVTM and CDR2 ANQGSEA come from the germline V gene. This chain's CDR3 is CSVVLSAGGLYSNQPQHF. CDR3 nucleotides: TGCAGCGTTGTTCTATCGGCAGGGGGATTATATAGCAATCAGCCCCAGCATTTT.

The CDR3 DNA reads as TGCGCCAGCAGCCAAGATTGGGGGGAGGGACTAGCGGGGGGAAGGCACACCGGGGAGCTGTTTTTT. Its protein is CASSQDWGEGLAGGRHTGELFF. V and J are TRBV4-1 and TRBJ2-2; 15 nucleotides agree with TRBD2. The CDR3 is made up of 22 amino acids. The germline V gene has CDR1 MGHRA and CDR2 YSYEKL. The V gene end was trimmed by 0 bases and the J gene end by 3 bases; junction bases not matched to a gene: 14.

The CDR3 DNA follows: TGTGCCAGCAGCCAAGGATTCGGGGACACGCGATACGAGCAGTACTTC. Translation: CASSQGFGDTRYEQYF. The chain employs TRBV14 and TRBJ2-7, with D possibly being TRBD1 (6 bases). CDR3 length equals 16 residues. Trimming cost V 1 base and J 4 bases, with 17 bases left between them. From germline, CDR1 is SGHDN and CDR2 FVKESK.

The chain uses TRBV4-1 and TRBJ2-7, with 7 positions matching TRBD1. Germline V gene data show CDR1 as MGHRA and CDR2 as YSYEKL. The CDR3 runs to 16 residues. The V gene end was trimmed by 2 bases and the J gene end by 1 base; junction bases not matched to a gene: 8. The CDR3 loop is CASSQPNRGGSYEQYF. In DNA, the CDR3 is TGCGCCAGCAGCCAACCTAACAGGGGTGGTTCCTACGAGCAGTACTTC.

Notes on this clone: At one boundary the junction diverges from the germline segment, which might be a read error. This sequence joins TRBV7-9 and TRBJ2-1; 8 positions agree with TRBD2. This CDR3 comprises 19 residues. CDR1 and CDR2 from the germline V gene are SEHNR and FQNEAQ (reference sequence). The CDR3 sequence is CSSSLDGLIWREAPFEQFF. Here the CDR3 DNA reads TGTTCCAGCAGCTTAGATGGGCTCATCTGGCGGGAGGCCCCGTTCGAGCAGTTCTTC.